The rows below give T cell receptor beta chains drawn from one sample of a study of shared clonotypes between healthy human individuals. Clones were read by immunoSEQ multiplex PCR, and TCRdb kept only the in-frame ones, dropping some. The table lists fewer than 550,000 clones, 75% to 80% of them singletons, with around 13% in the top ten. The sequenced material came from PBMCs. These receptors were obtained from a woman aged 35 to 49 in good health. Some clones in this sample may be carry-over from other donors' samples. CDR3s include the opening cysteine and the closing phenylalanine or tryptophan. The D gene is left open where the match is weak. Not every row has a clone size; where given, it reads once, few, many or a size class.

v_gene: TRBV10-3; abundance: -; j_gene: TRBJ1-4; d_gene: -; CDR3aa: CAIRLTTNEKLFF; CDR3nt: TGTGCCATCCGGTTGACAACTAATGAAAAACTGTTTTTT
v_gene: TRBV18; abundance: -; j_gene: TRBJ2-7; d_gene: TRBD2; CDR3aa: CASSPGGVSYEQYF; CDR3nt: TGTGCCAGCTCACCTGGGGGGGTGTCCTACGAGCAGTACTTC
v_gene: TRBV7-6; abundance: few; j_gene: TRBJ1-4; d_gene: -; CDR3aa: CASSLIRLANEKLFF; CDR3nt: TGTGCCAGCAGCTTAATCCGACTCGCTAATGAAAAACTGTTTTTT
v_gene: TRBV18; abundance: -; j_gene: TRBJ1-1; d_gene: TRBD1; CDR3aa: CASSPPNRGENTEAFF; CDR3nt: TGTGCCAGCTCACCACCGAACAGGGGGGAGAACACTGAAGCTTTCTTT
v_gene: TRBV7-8; abundance: -; j_gene: TRBJ1-4; d_gene: -; CDR3aa: CASSQMGGDPTNEKLFF; CDR3nt: TGTGCCAGCAGCCAGATGGGGGGAGACCCAACTAATGAAAAACTGTTTTTT
v_gene: TRBV7-9; abundance: -; j_gene: TRBJ1-1; d_gene: -; CDR3aa: CATEQGRWDTEAFF; CDR3nt: TGTGCCACCGAGCAGGGGCGTTGGGACACTGAAGCTTTCTTT
v_gene: TRBV5-1; abundance: -; j_gene: TRBJ2-1; d_gene: TRBD2; CDR3aa: CASSEKAGGPIGNEQFF; CDR3nt: TGCGCCAGCAGCGAAAAAGCGGGAGGGCCTATTGGAAATGAGCAGTTCTTC
v_gene: TRBV4-3; abundance: few; j_gene: TRBJ2-1; d_gene: TRBD2; CDR3aa: CASSQDTSGMPLFF; CDR3nt: TGCGCCAGCAGCCAAGACACCAGCGGGATGCCCCTGTTCTTC
v_gene: TRBV9; abundance: -; j_gene: TRBJ2-7; d_gene: -; CDR3aa: CASSVEGTIEYEQYF; CDR3nt: TGTGCCAGCAGCGTAGAAGGGACAATCGAGTACGAGCAGTACTTC
v_gene: TRBV28; abundance: many; j_gene: TRBJ1-5; d_gene: -; CDR3aa: CASSYGTENQPQHF; CDR3nt: TGTGCCAGCAGTTACGGGACGGAGAATCAGCCCCAGCATTTT
v_gene: TRBV19; abundance: -; j_gene: TRBJ1-5; d_gene: TRBD1; CDR3aa: CASSIGTGGTNQPQHF; CDR3nt: TGTGCCAGTAGTATAGGAACAGGGGGGACCAATCAGCCCCAGCATTTT
v_gene: TRBV29-1; abundance: -; j_gene: TRBJ2-3; d_gene: TRBD2; CDR3aa: CSVDTTATSGRFTDTQYF; CDR3nt: TGCAGCGTTGACACCACCGCAACTAGCGGGAGGTTCACAGATACGCAGTATTTT